This T cell receptor beta chain was sequenced for a study of T cells in Graves' hyperthyroidism and ophthalmopathy. CDR1 is ENHRY, CDR2 SYGVKD, per germline. Unmatched junction bases numbered 12, after V lost 2 bases and J lost 9 bases. The CDR3 sequence is 15 residues long. It was around 11 ml of fresh peripheral blood that supplied the PBMCs. This clonotype has only a few counts. RNA transcripts were the template for amplifying TCR beta CDR3 regions. HTBI primers were used for first-round RT-PCR of the TCR CDR3. Via MiXCR, TCRdb re-called the multiplex PCR reads, giving one row per CDR3 protein. This table holds around 360,000 distinct CDR3 sequences, approximately 16% found once.

Sequenced: blood. This chain connects TRBV10-3 to TRBJ2-7; TRBD2 matches 8 bases. This sequence was found in a woman aged 55-69 years with Graves' ophthalmopathy. The CDR3 DNA reads TGTGCCATCAGTGAGATCCAGCGGGAGCGGGTGGGGCAGTACTTC. Residues: CAISEIQRERVGQYF.